This T cell receptor (beta chain) was sequenced during a study of long-term antiretroviral therapy in people with HIV. Findings and caveats of the study: Those clones which expanded before ART made up the dominant part of the repertoire at all time points. Post-ART samples showed increased diversity that remained below transplant donor control levels. Blood dates from 2004 to 2017, possibly under older ART regimens.

This was the immunoSEQ v3.0 assay at survey level. Sequencing set out to capture about 40,000-55,000 T-cell genomes per sample. Some clones are missing from TCRdb's copy, which holds only in-frame ones; the method was immunoSEQ multiplex PCR. The sample includes roughly 24,000 clones, about 85% of them seen just once. Remarks on this clone: Its antigen is not known.

The CDR3 runs to 15 residues. Trimming took 4 bases from V and 6 from J, leaving 18 bases between them. Germline V lookup: CDR1 SGHDT, CDR2 YYEEEE. The source was unsorted PBMCs, collected 1.6 years after starting antiretroviral therapy. The TCR originated in a man in his forties or fifties with HIV. The chain links TRBV5-6 to TRBJ2-3; no definite D call. The CDR3 reads CASSPLHIGLDTQYF. The CDR3 region has the DNA TGTGCCAGCAGCCCCCTTCACATTGGGCTCGATACGCAGTATTTT.